This entry lists 8 T cell receptor beta chains sequenced from one sample in a study of identical twins. From the 5' RACE reads, TCRdb called clonotypes with MiXCR, one entry per CDR3 protein. Among 100,000 or so distinct CDR3 sequences listed, around 5.5% were seen once. The specimen was memory T cells sorted from blood. These receptor sequences come from a woman between 50 and 59 years old in good health.

This clonotype has only a few counts. The chain couples TRBV24-1 to TRBJ2-7; 8 bases line up with TRBD1. The germline V gene encodes CDR1 KGHDR and CDR2 SFDVKD. This CDR3 region has 13 residues. J was trimmed by 5 bases and V by 9 bases; bases with no gene match: 8. CDR3 protein: CATSSDRVHEQYF. CDR3 coding DNA: TGTGCCACCTCGTCGGACAGGGTCCACGAGCAGTACTTC.

This clonotype occurred a few times. This chain links TRBV19 with TRBJ2-1; 8 nucleotides agree with TRBD1. Trimming removed 9 bases from V and 3 bases from J; junction bases left unmatched: 7. This CDR3 is 14 amino acids long. Germline V lookup: CDR1 LNHDA, CDR2 SQIVND (reference sequence). CDR3 region: CASRGQGVYNEQFF. The CDR3 nucleotides read TGTGCCAGCCGAGGACAGGGCGTCTACAATGAGCAGTTCTTC.

This clonotype was picked up many times. This sequence joins TRBV12-3 or TRBV12-4 and TRBJ1-1; 9 bases map to TRBD1. This CDR3 contains 14 residues. V trimming: 7 bases; J trimming: 5 bases; junction bases outside the gene matches: 8. CDR3 nucleotide sequence: TGTGCCAGCACCCTCACAGGGGGCAAAACTGAAGCTTTCTTT. Its protein product is CASTLTGGKTEAFF.

This clonotype was picked up many times. The chain employs TRBV7-9 and TRBJ2-3, with D possibly matching TRBD2 (5 bases). Germline V gene lookup returns CDR1 SEHNR and CDR2 FQNEAQ (reference sequence). Trimming cost V 5 bases and J 3 bases, with 12 bases left between them. This CDR3 comprises 14 residues. The DNA for the CDR3 is TGTGCCAGCAGCCGAGCGGCACGAACAGATACGCAGTATTTT. This codes for CASSRAARTDTQYF.

The table lists this clonotype with many counts. V is TRBV2 and J is TRBJ2-1, with 7 positions matching TRBD1. V was pared by 4 bases and J by 7 bases, with 4 bases of the junction left unmatched. The CDR3 contains 13 residues. The germline CDR1 and CDR2 sequences are SNHLY and FYNNEI. The DNA of the CDR3 is TGTGCCAGCAGTGGAGACAGGGATAATGAGCAGTTCTTC. Translation gives CASSGDRDNEQFF.

This clonotype was counted a few times. CDR3 protein: CASSPTTGTRSNQPQHF. The CDR3 DNA follows: TGTGCCAGCTCACCGACTACAGGGACCCGTAGCAATCAGCCCCAGCATTTT. The chain recombines TRBV18 with TRBJ1-5, with TRBD1 as a possible D gene (6 bases). The CDR3 loop spans 17 amino acids. Germline loops: CDR1 KGHSH, CDR2 LQKENI. The V gene lost 3 bases and the J gene lost 0 bases, with 15 bases spanning the gap.

This clonotype was seen a handful of times. The rearrangement links TRBV7-8 to TRBJ2-3, with D uncertain. The V end lost 2 bases, the J end lost 2 bases, and 8 bases lay between the germline ends. Germline loops: CDR1 SGHVS, CDR2 FQNEAQ. There are 14 residues in the CDR3. CDR3 coding DNA: TGTGCCAGCAGCTTATCTGTCCACACAGATACGCAGTATTTT. This codes for CASSLSVHTDTQYF.

In its sample, this clonotype was seen many times. The chain's CDR3 is CSVGDRGGGYTF. In DNA form, the CDR3 reads TGCAGCGTCGGCGACAGGGGAGGTGGCTACACCTTC. The chain combines TRBV29-1 with TRBJ1-2; TRBD1 agrees at 8 bases. The germline V gene encodes CDR1 SQVTM and CDR2 ANQGSEA. CDR3 size: 12 residues. J was trimmed by 7 bases and V by 6 bases; bases with no gene match: 7.